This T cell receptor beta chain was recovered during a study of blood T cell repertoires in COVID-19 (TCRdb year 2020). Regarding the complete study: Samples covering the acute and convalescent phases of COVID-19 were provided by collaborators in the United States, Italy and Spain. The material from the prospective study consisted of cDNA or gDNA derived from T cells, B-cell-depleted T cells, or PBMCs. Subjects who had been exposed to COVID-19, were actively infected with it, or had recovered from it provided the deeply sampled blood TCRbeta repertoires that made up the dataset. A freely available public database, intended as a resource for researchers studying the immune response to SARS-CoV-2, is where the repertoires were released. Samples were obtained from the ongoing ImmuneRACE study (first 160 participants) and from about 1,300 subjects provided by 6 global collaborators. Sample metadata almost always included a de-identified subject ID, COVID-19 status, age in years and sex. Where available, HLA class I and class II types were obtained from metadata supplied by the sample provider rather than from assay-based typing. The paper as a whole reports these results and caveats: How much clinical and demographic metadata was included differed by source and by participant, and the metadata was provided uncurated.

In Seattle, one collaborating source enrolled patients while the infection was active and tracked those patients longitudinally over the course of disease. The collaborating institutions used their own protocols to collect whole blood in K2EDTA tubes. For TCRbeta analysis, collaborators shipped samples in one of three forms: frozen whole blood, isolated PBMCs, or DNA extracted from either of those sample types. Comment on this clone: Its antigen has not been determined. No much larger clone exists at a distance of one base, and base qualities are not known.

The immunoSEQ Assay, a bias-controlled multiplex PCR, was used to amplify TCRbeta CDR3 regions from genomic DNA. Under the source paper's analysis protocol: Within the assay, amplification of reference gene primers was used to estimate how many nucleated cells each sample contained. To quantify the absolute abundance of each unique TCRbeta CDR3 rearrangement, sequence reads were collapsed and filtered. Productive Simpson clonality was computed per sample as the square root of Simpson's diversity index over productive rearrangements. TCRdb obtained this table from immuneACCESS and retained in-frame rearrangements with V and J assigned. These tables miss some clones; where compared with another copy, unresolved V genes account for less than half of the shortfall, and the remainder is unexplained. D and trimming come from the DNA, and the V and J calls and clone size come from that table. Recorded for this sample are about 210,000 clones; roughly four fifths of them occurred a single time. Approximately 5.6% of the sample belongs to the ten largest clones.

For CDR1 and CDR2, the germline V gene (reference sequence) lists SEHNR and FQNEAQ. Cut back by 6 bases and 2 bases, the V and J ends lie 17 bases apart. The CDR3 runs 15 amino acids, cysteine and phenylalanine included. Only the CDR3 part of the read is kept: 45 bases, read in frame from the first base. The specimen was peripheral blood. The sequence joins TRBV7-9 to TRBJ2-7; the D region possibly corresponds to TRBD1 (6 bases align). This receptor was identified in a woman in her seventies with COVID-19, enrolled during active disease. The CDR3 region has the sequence CASSPPGQKPYEQYF. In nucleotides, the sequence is TGTGCCAGCAGTCCTCCCGGACAGAAACCCTACGAGCAGTACTTC.